This T cell receptor (beta chain) was observed in a study of blood T cell repertoires in COVID-19. At the level of the study: Specimens from acute and convalescent COVID-19 originated in the United States, Italy and Spain. The analysed material was cDNA or gDNA that came from T cells, B-cell-depleted T cells, or PBMCs.

Germline V gene lookup returns CDR1 SGHVS and CDR2 FQNEAQ. This CDR3 is 14 amino acids long. With V trimmed by 5 bases and J by 7 bases, 3 bases remained unmatched. Sequencing used immunoSEQ multiplex PCR; TCRdb keeps in-frame clones, though not all of them. The table shows a few hundred thousand clones, with roughly 90% occurring only once. The sample consisted of PBMCs or T cells enriched from blood (not recorded which). This clonotype was sampled from a middle-aged woman who had been exposed to COVID-19. The rearrangement uses TRBV7-8 and TRBJ1-4; TRBD1 agrees at 11 bases. The DNA of the CDR3 is TGTGCCAGCAGCCGGGACAGGGGGGGTGAAAAACTGTTTTTT. This sequence encodes CASSRDRGGEKLFF.